Presented here are 23 T cell receptor beta chains from one specimen sequenced in a study of cytomegalovirus exposure and HLA in healthy donors. Primers for the PCR totalled 60 Vbeta and 13 Jbeta. The method was immunoSEQ multiplex PCR; TCRdb's version includes in-frame clones alone and lacks a portion of them. The table lists 110,000 or so clones, roughly four fifths of them singletons. Material: PBMCs. The source is a man aged 40-49 years in good health and CMV-seronegative.

Notes on this clone: Other nucleotide sequences in the sample specify the same CDR3. The chain combines TRBV7-2 with TRBJ2-7; 7 bases agree with TRBD2. The CDR3 totals 14 residues. V trimming: 5 bases; J trimming: 2 bases; junction bases outside the gene matches: 6. Germline V gene lookup returns CDR1 SGHTA and CDR2 FQGNSA. In nucleotides, the CDR3 is TGTGCCAGCAGCCGCGCAAGCGGGACCTACGAGCAGTACTTC. It codes for CASSRASGTYEQYF.

The chain couples TRBV18 to TRBJ2-5; TRBD2 is a possible D gene (5 bases). CDR3 length: 15 residues. Trimming left V 0 bases short and J 1 base short, with 9 bases between. CDR1 is KGHSH and CDR2 is LQKENI in the germline V gene. The CDR3 region has the DNA TGTGCCAGCTCACCACCTCCGGGGATCCAAGAGACCCAGTACTTC. The encoded protein is CASSPPPGIQETQYF.

This chain links TRBV4-2 with TRBJ2-1; tentative D call: TRBD2 (8 bases). This CDR3 has 17 amino acids. Trimming cost V 2 bases and J 7 bases, with 21 bases left between them. Germline V gene data show CDR1 as LGHNA and CDR2 as YNFKEQ. The CDR3 sequence is CASSQSRSGTRGNEQFF. CDR3 in DNA: TGTGCCAGCAGCCAATCACGTAGCGGGACCAGGGGGAATGAGCAGTTCTTC.

This chain joins TRBV27 and TRBJ1-6; 7 bases are a match to TRBD1. Germline CDR1 MNHEY, CDR2 SMNVEV (reference sequence). The CDR3 loop spans 16 amino acids. J gave up 7 bases and V 6 bases, and 12 bases lay outside the gene matches. CDR3 residues: CASRITFDRANSPLHF. The CDR3 DNA sequence: TGTGCCAGCAGGATTACTTTCGACAGGGCCAATTCACCCCTCCACTTT.

V usage is TRBV6-4 and J usage is TRBJ1-1; D remains unclear. This CDR3 has 14 amino acids. Trimming stripped 6 bases from V and 2 bases from J, with 13 bases between. Germline lookup yields CDR1 MRHNA and CDR2 SNTAGT. CDR3 amino acids: CASREAGLNTEAFF. DNA of the CDR3: TGTGCCAGCAGGGAAGCCGGACTCAACACTGAAGCTTTCTTT.

This clone was counted between two and nine times. The CDR3 region has the DNA TGTGCCAGCAGCGTAGTTGGGTCCCCCAGGGGTGAGCAGTTCTTC. Protein: CASSVVGSPRGEQFF. The V call is TRBV9, the J call TRBJ2-1; tentative D call: TRBD1 (6 bases). Germline loops: CDR1 SGDLS, CDR2 YYNGEE. The ends were cut back, 0 bases at V and 9 bases at J, with 16 bases in the middle. CDR3 length: 15 amino acids.

This chain joins TRBV7-2 and TRBJ2-7; tentatively, D is TRBD1 (7 bases). V shed 5 bases and J shed 7 bases, with 18 bases lying between them. Germline V gives CDR1 SGHTA, CDR2 FQGNSA. This CDR3 is 14 amino acids long. This CDR3 is CASSHRGGGKEQYF. The CDR3, as DNA: TGTGCCAGCAGCCACAGGGGTGGCGGGAAAGAGCAGTACTTC.

V is TRBV2 and J is TRBJ2-4; D possibly corresponds to TRBD2 (5 bases). This CDR3 comprises 15 residues. Trimming left V 7 bases short and J 1 base short, with 14 bases between. From germline, CDR1 is SNHLY and CDR2 FYNNEI. The CDR3 reads CASIRGPGAKNIQYF. The DNA of the CDR3 is TGTGCCAGCATCCGCGGGCCTGGGGCCAAAAACATTCAGTACTTC. Full variable domain (rest looked up from reference TRBV2 and TRBJ2-4): EPEVTQTPSHQVTQMGQEVILRCVPISNHLYFYWYRQILGQKVEFLVSFYNNEISEKSEIFDDQFSVERPDGSNFTLKIRSTKLEDSAMYFCASIRGPGAKNIQYFGAGTRLSVL.

V and J are TRBV18 and TRBJ2-7; no definite D call. CDR1 and CDR2 (germline): KGHSH, LQKENI. This CDR3 contains 13 residues. V gave up 6 bases and J gave up 0 bases, with 9 bases separating them. CDR3 nucleotides: TGTGCCAGCTCCTCGACACCCTCCTACGAGCAGTACTTC. Translating it yields CASSSTPSYEQYF.

This clone has just a few counts. Other DNA variants within this sample encode the same CDR3. This chain links TRBV5-5 with TRBJ2-7; the D is unclear. V lost 1 base, J lost 2 bases, and 13 bases lay in between. From germline, CDR1 is SGHKS and CDR2 YYEKEE (reference sequence). The CDR3 is 15 amino acids. The CDR3 here is CASSLLPQTAYEQYF. The CDR3 nucleotides read TGTGCCAGCAGCTTGTTACCTCAAACGGCCTACGAGCAGTACTTC. Full variable domain (outside the CDR3, taken from reference TRBV5-5 and TRBJ2-7): DAGVTQSPTHLIKTRGQQVTLRCSPISGHKSVSWYQQVLGQGPQFIFQYYEKEERGRGNFPDRFSARQFPNYSSELNVNALLLGDSALYLCASSLLPQTAYEQYFGPGTRLTVT.

The chain links TRBV10-3 to TRBJ1-4; 9 bases line up with TRBD1. This CDR3 region has 14 residues. The V and J ends lost 3 bases and 7 bases, in that order; junction bases with no gene match: 3. Germline lookup yields CDR1 ENHRY and CDR2 SYGVKD. The CDR3 is CAISEQGASEKLFF. The CDR3 nucleotides read TGTGCCATCAGTGAACAGGGGGCGAGTGAAAAACTGTTTTTT.

The rearrangement joins TRBV4-3 to TRBJ1-3, with D unresolved. Germline V CDR1 and CDR2: LGHNA, YSLEER. This CDR3 contains 16 residues. Deletions cut 0 bases from V and 2 bases from J, with 11 bases between. CDR3 nucleotide sequence: TGCGCCAGCAGCCAAGAGAGGTCGACCACTGGAAACACCATATATTTT. Its translation: CASSQERSTTGNTIYF.

As for this clone: A read error may produce the germline difference seen at one junction end. The V call is TRBV7-7, the J call TRBJ2-5, with TRBD1 matching 7 bases. There are 13 residues in the CDR3. Germline assignment: CDR1 SSHAT and CDR2 FNYEAQ (reference sequence). CDR3 in DNA: TGTGCTAGCAGCTTTACAGGGGAGGAGACCCAGTACTTC. This codes for CASSFTGEETQYF.

About this clone itself: Within the sample, other DNA sequences also encode this same CDR3. The chain employs TRBV6-1 and TRBJ1-1; 7 bases fit TRBD1. Per the germline V gene, CDR1 is MNHNS and CDR2 is SASEGT. The V segment lost 6 bases and the J segment 2 bases; nucleotides outside the gene matches: 3. The CDR3 is 13 amino acids. In nucleotides, the CDR3 is TGTGCCAGCAGGAGAGGGGGCAACACTGAAGCTTTCTTT. Protein sequence: CASRRGGNTEAFF.

This clone is labeled medium-sized. V is TRBV6-5 and J is TRBJ2-3; 10 bases fit TRBD1. CDR3 length: 15 residues. Germline V gene sequence: CDR1 MNHEY, CDR2 SVGAGI. The V gene end was trimmed by 0 bases and the J gene end by 4 bases; junction bases not matched to a gene: 1. For the CDR3, the DNA is TGTGCCAGCAGTTACTCGACAGGGGGCGCAGATACGCAGTATTTT. Translating it yields CASSYSTGGADTQYF.

The chain carries TRBV9 and TRBJ2-1; possibly TRBD1 for D (6 bases). V was trimmed by 4 bases and J by 8 bases, leaving 10 bases between them. Germline V CDR1 and CDR2: SGDLS, YYNGEE. CDR3 length: 12 amino acids. CDR3 bases: TGTGCCAGCAGCCCCCAGGGGTATGAGCAGTTCTTC. Residues: CASSPQGYEQFF.

The chain couples TRBV5-8 to TRBJ1-1, with 7 bases matching TRBD1. This CDR3 is built from 17 residues. CDR1 and CDR2 from the germline V gene are SGHTS and YDEGEE. V lost 1 base and J lost 3; bases outside the gene matches: 12. CDR3 nucleotide sequence: TGTGCCAGCAGCTTGCCCGGGACAGCGCATGTGGACACTGAAGCTTTCTTT. Its translation: CASSLPGTAHVDTEAFF.

The J gene is TRBJ2-2, the V gene TRBV21-1; the DNA was not compared with TRBD1, the D call given in the table. TRBV21-1 is recorded as a pseudogene. This CDR3 is built from 16 residues. The CDR3 protein is CASSKKWDTDTGELFF. CDR3 DNA sequence: TGTGCCAGCAGCAAAAAATGGGACACCGACACCGGGGAGCTGTTTTTT.

This clone showed up just a few times. V usage is TRBV7-3 and J usage is TRBJ2-2, with a possible D match to TRBD1 (6 bases). The V gene lost 4 bases and the J gene lost 3 bases, with 12 bases spanning the gap. Germline values: CDR1 SGHTA, CDR2 FQGTGA. The CDR3 has 15 amino acids. The CDR3 DNA follows: TGTGCCAGCAGCTCTTCAGGGGCCGACACCGGGGAGCTGTTTTTT. This encodes CASSSSGADTGELFF.

The CDR3 loop is CASSDDYYTEAFF. The CDR3 DNA follows: TGTGCCAGCAGTGACGACTACTACACTGAAGCTTTCTTT. This chain joins TRBV2 and TRBJ1-1, with D unclear. This CDR3 has 13 amino acids. In germline, CDR1 is SNHLY, CDR2 FYNNEI. Trimming stripped 3 bases from V and 3 bases from J, with 8 bases between. The variable domain in full, with the rest retrieved from reference TRBV2 and TRBJ1-1, is EPEVTQTPSHQVTQMGQEVILRCVPISNHLYFYWYRQILGQKVEFLVSFYNNEISEKSEIFDDQFSVERPDGSNFTLKIRSTKLEDSAMYFCASSDDYYTEAFFGQGTRLTVV.

The chain links TRBV19 to TRBJ2-7; 10 bases align to TRBD2. Germline V lookup: CDR1 LNHDA, CDR2 SQIVND (reference sequence). V gave up 7 bases and J gave up 3 bases; unmatched junction bases: 6. The CDR3 sequence is 14 residues long. The CDR3 nucleotides are TGTGCCAGTAAAAAAGGGACTAGCGACTACGAGCAGTACTTC. Translated: CASKKGTSDYEQYF.

The gene calls are TRBV27 and TRBJ1-1; D perhaps matches TRBD1 (5 bases). From germline, CDR1 is MNHEY and CDR2 SMNVEV (reference sequence). V was clipped by 2 bases and J by 4 bases, with 14 bases between them. The CDR3 is 15 residues long. CDR3 DNA sequence: TGTGCCAGCAGTTTAGTCAGTCAGGGAGGCACTGAAGCTTTCTTT. It codes for CASSLVSQGGTEAFF.

This chain uses TRBV14 with TRBJ2-1; weak D call: TRBD2 (5 bases). Germline V CDR1 and CDR2: SGHDN, FVKESK. CDR3 size: 13 residues. The germline V and J ends were trimmed by 0 bases and 14 bases, with 14 bases remaining between them. CDR3 region: CASSQEYGISKFF. The CDR3 DNA reads as TGTGCCAGCAGCCAAGAATACGGGATAAGTAAGTTCTTC.